This entry describes one T cell receptor beta chain. Distinct nucleotide sequences in the sample also encode this CDR3. The CDR3 extends over 12 amino acids. Trimming shortened V by 1 base and J by 5 bases, and 5 bases separated the two germline ends. Germline CDR1 is LNHNV and CDR2 is YYDKDF (reference sequence). The sample comes from a study of CD8+ T cells in alopecia areata. Study as a whole: A regimen of oral tofacitinib, 5 to 10 mg twice daily, was given to treated patients.

Sequencing relied on a cDNA template that was reverse transcribed from extracted RNA. Some clones are missing from TCRdb's copy, which holds only in-frame ones; the method was immunoSEQ multiplex PCR. Of some 200,000 clones in the sample, nearly 60% were seen once. Sample treatment: oral pan-JAK inhibitor, 5-10 mg twice daily. V is TRBV15 and J is TRBJ2-5; D uncertain. The source of this sequence is a human donor with alopecia areata. Source: CD4+ T cells sorted from blood, taken at week 24, from a patient treated with tofacitinib. This CDR3 reads CATSRAGETQYF. The CDR3 coding sequence is TGTGCCACCAGCAGAGCCGGGGAGACCCAGTACTTC.